Sequencing of this TCR beta chain was carried out in a study of T cell changes during pregnancy in multiple sclerosis. TCRdb's table, derived via immunoSEQ multiplex PCR, lists solely in-frame clones and lacks some. This table has roughly 43,000 clones, 70% to 90% appearing once. The germline V gene has CDR1 MNHEY and CDR2 SVGAGI. The CDR3 loop spans 15 amino acids. In the case of this clone: Just one base apart from a much larger clone, this may be a read error. The same CDR3 is also encoded by other DNA sequences in this sample.

The clonotype was recovered from a female donor with multiple sclerosis, enrolled in a pregnancy study. This rearrangement joins TRBV6-5 to TRBJ1-5, with D possibly matching TRBD1 (5 bases). The source material was CD4+ T cells from peripheral blood mononuclear cells, sampled after pregnancy. The CDR3 nucleotides read TGTGCCAGTAGTTACGACGGGGGGAGCAATCAGCCCCAGCATTTT. Its protein product is CASSYDGGSNQPQHF.